This TCR beta chain was captured by sequencing in a study of radiation and T cells in renal cell carcinoma. As for the study in general: Nephrectomy followed 15 Gy stereotactic body radiation by 4 weeks.

Time point defined: blood 2 weeks post-SBRT. Described treatment: 15 Gy SBRT to primary tumor, nephrectomy 4 weeks later. Clear cell pathology was present in this patient's renal cell carcinoma. Germline-derived CDR1 and CDR2 are MNHEY and SVGAGI. The CDR3 consists of 12 residues. The ends were cut back, 2 bases at V and 6 bases at J, with 8 bases in the middle. Points on this clone: Its antigen is undetermined.

Clones were sequenced by immunoSEQ multiplex PCR, and TCRdb holds only the in-frame ones, with some missing. The data show over 55,000 clones, just over 75% seen once. General study points: From baseline, blood top tumor clonotypes peaked at 2 weeks post-radiation. Baseline intratumoral clonotype presence is unknown without pretreatment biopsies.

The sample here was blood, taken from a patient whose treatment included radiotherapy and nephrectomy. The receptor was derived from a man aged 55 to 70 with renal cell carcinoma. J is TRBJ2-7 and V is TRBV6-5; either TRBD1 or TRBD2 may supply D (5 bases each). In DNA, the CDR3 is TGTGCCAGCAGTTACGGGGGTAGCGAGCAGTACTTC. Its protein product is CASSYGGSEQYF.